These 32 T cell receptor beta chains came from one sample sequenced in a study of cytomegalovirus exposure and HLA in healthy donors. TCRdb keeps only in-frame clones here, not all; method: immunoSEQ multiplex PCR. The sample holds 250,000 to 350,000 clones, about 85% seen once. Material: PBMCs. The receptors stem from a woman younger than 45 in good health and CMV-seropositive.

J is TRBJ2-1 and V is TRBV6-4; D gene ambiguous. Germline CDR1 reads MRHNA; CDR2 reads SNTAGT. Trimming stripped 6 bases from V and 7 bases from J, with 13 bases between. The length of the CDR3 is 13 residues. The CDR3 bases are TGTGCCAGCAGCTCCTATGAGGAAAATGAGCAGTTCTTC. Encoded protein: CASSSYEENEQFF.

This chain uses TRBV30 with TRBJ1-1; perhaps TRBD1 as D (5 bases). This CDR3 spans 13 amino acids. Germline CDR1 GTSNPN, CDR2 SVGIG (reference sequence). V was clipped by 5 bases and J by 2 bases, with 12 bases between them. As DNA, the CDR3 is TGTGCCTGGGAAAGGGGAGGTAACACTGAAGCTTTCTTT. The encoded protein is CAWERGGNTEAFF.

The chain employs TRBV5-1 and TRBJ1-3, with D perhaps TRBD1 (5 bases). This CDR3 has 15 amino acids. Trimming stripped 7 bases from V and 4 bases from J, with 18 bases between. CDR1 and CDR2 from the germline V gene are SGHRS and YFSETQ. The CDR3: CASRTGQVSGNTIYF. CDR3 DNA: TGCGCCAGCCGAACAGGCCAGGTGTCCGGAAACACCATATATTTT.

The chain has TRBV5-4 and TRBJ1-2; 7 bases map to TRBD1. The CDR3 totals 13 residues. The germline V gene has CDR1 SGHNT and CDR2 YYREEE (reference sequence). J was trimmed by 7 bases and V by 1 base; bases with no gene match: 4. CDR3 residues: CASSLPTGSGYTF. For the CDR3, the DNA is TGTGCCAGCAGCTTGCCGACAGGGAGTGGCTACACCTTC.

The rearrangement joins TRBV30 to TRBJ2-7; 13 bases match TRBD2. Germline CDR1 is GTSNPN and CDR2 is SVGIG (reference sequence). V was clipped by 3 bases and J by 6 bases; unmatched bases: 8. The CDR3 has 15 residues. CDR3 region: CAWSAGLAGESEQYF. In DNA, the CDR3 is TGTGCCTGGAGCGCCGGACTAGCGGGAGAGAGCGAGCAGTACTTC.

The chain is built from TRBV30 and TRBJ1-5; unclear D gene. The CDR3 is made up of 15 amino acids. Trimming took 0 bases from V and 4 from J, leaving 13 bases between them. Germline CDR1 is GTSNPN and CDR2 is SVGIG (reference sequence). Here the CDR3 reads CAWSVVHSGNQPQHF. CDR3 DNA: TGTGCCTGGAGTGTAGTTCACTCGGGTAATCAGCCCCAGCATTTT.

The V and J genes are TRBV9 and TRBJ2-7, with TRBD1 as a possible D gene (6 bases). The V gene lost 7 bases and the J gene lost 0 bases, with 11 bases spanning the gap. The CDR3 length is 13 residues. Germline V lookup: CDR1 SGDLS, CDR2 YYNGEE. The CDR3 nucleotides read TGTGCCAGCCAGGGGCCCCTCTCCTACGAGCAGTACTTC. As protein: CASQGPLSYEQYF.

This clone was observed a few times. The chain joins TRBV2 to TRBJ2-1; possibly TRBD1 or TRBD2 for D (6 bases each). The CDR3 is 15 residues long. With 4 bases removed from V and 10 bases from J, the gap between germline ends came to 20 bases. Germline loops: CDR1 SNHLY, CDR2 FYNNEI. CDR3 sequence reads: CASSALRGLSGEQFF. CDR3 nucleotide sequence: TGTGCCAGCAGTGCCCTCCGGGGGCTATCGGGGGAGCAGTTCTTC.

The chain recombines TRBV27 with TRBJ1-2; TRBD1 agrees at 7 bases. This CDR3 contains 13 residues. After removal of 6 bases from V and 2 bases from J, the junction contained 3 bases not matched to a gene. Germline CDR1 MNHEY, CDR2 SMNVEV (reference sequence). CDR3 DNA: TGTGCCAGCAGACGGACAGGAAACTATGGCTACACCTTC. Its translation: CASRRTGNYGYTF.

V usage is TRBV5-4 and J usage is TRBJ2-2, with a possible D match to TRBD1 (6 bases). This CDR3 is 16 amino acids long. The ends were cut back, 9 bases at V and 4 bases at J, with 22 bases in the middle. Germline V CDR1 and CDR2: SGHNT, YYREEE (reference sequence). The CDR3 DNA reads TGTGCCATCTCCGCCGGGCAGGGGACGGGCACCGGGGAGCTGTTTTTT. Encoded protein: CAISAGQGTGTGELFF. Variable domain in full (rest from reference TRBV5-4 and TRBJ2-2): ETGVTQSPTHLIKTRGQQVTLRCSSQSGHNTVSWYQQALGQGPQFIFQYYREEENGRGNFPPRFSGLQFPNYSSELNVNALELDDSALYLCAISAGQGTGTGELFFGEGSRLTVL.

This clone was seen just once. The CDR3 sequence: CASTQKAAGGKNIQYF. The CDR3, as DNA: TGTGCCAGCACCCAAAAGGCAGCGGGGGGGAAAAACATTCAGTACTTC. The chain recombines TRBV7-2 with TRBJ2-4; 10 bases map to TRBD2. After removal of 7 bases from V and 4 bases from J, the junction contained 10 bases not matched to a gene. The germline V gene has CDR1 SGHTA and CDR2 FQGNSA. The CDR3 has 16 residues.

The CDR3 loop reads CASTRRREDHEQFF. CDR3 in DNA: TGTGCCAGCACTCGGAGGCGGGAGGATCATGAGCAGTTCTTC. The V gene is TRBV27, the J gene TRBJ2-1; 8 positions agree with TRBD2. This CDR3 has 14 residues. J lost 8 bases, V lost 7 bases, and 10 bases had no gene match. The germline CDR1 and CDR2 sequences are MNHEY and SMNVEV (reference sequence).

The V gene is TRBV28, the J gene TRBJ2-7; D ambiguous. Germline CDR1 MDHEN, CDR2 SYDVKM. The CDR3 is 14 amino acids. The germline V and J ends were trimmed by 2 bases and 4 bases, with 12 bases remaining between them. The CDR3 is CASSLGFVPYEQYF. Written as DNA, the CDR3 is TGTGCCAGCAGTTTAGGCTTTGTACCATACGAGCAGTACTTC.

In this sample, this clone turned up a few times. The CDR3 DNA reads as TGTGCCAGTAGCTGGGGGCTCGTTAGCTCCTACGAGCAGTACTTC. It encodes CASSWGLVSSYEQYF. V gene TRBV19 combines with J gene TRBJ2-7; perhaps TRBD1 as D (6 bases). The germline V gene encodes CDR1 LNHDA and CDR2 SQIVND (reference sequence). The CDR3 has 15 residues. Trimming left V 6 bases short and J 0 bases short, with 15 bases between.

V is TRBV7-3 and J is TRBJ2-1; D is ambiguous. V shed 1 base and J shed 5 bases, with 9 bases lying between them. CDR3 size: 14 residues. Germline assignment: CDR1 SGHTA and CDR2 FQGTGA. In DNA form, the CDR3 reads TGTGCCAGCAGCTTAAATTCAGGAAACAATGAGCAGTTCTTC. This encodes CASSLNSGNNEQFF.

This clone has only one observation. The rearrangement uses TRBV4-3 and TRBJ2-6; tentatively, D is TRBD2 (6 bases). CDR1 is LGHNA and CDR2 is YSLEER in the germline V gene. Trimming stripped 0 bases from V and 0 bases from J, with 12 bases between. This CDR3 contains 18 residues. The CDR3 coding sequence is TGCGCCAGCAGCCAAGACGCGGGGTTAAGCTCTGGGGCCAACGTCCTGACTTTC. Translation gives CASSQDAGLSSGANVLTF.

The rearrangement links TRBV20-1 to TRBJ1-2; possible D gene TRBD1, 5 bases. CDR3 length: 11 residues. V lost 4 bases and J 8 bases, leaving 11 bases between the germline ends. Germline loops: CDR1 DFQATT, CDR2 SNEGSKA (reference sequence). The DNA for the CDR3 is TGCAGTGCTATTCCAGGGAGGGGCTACACCTTC. Translated: CSAIPGRGYTF.

This clone was seen only a few times. V usage is TRBV2 and J usage is TRBJ2-7; no reliable D call. Trimming left V 6 bases short and J 2 bases short, with 8 bases between. This CDR3 comprises 12 residues. The germline CDR1 and CDR2 sequences are SNHLY and FYNNEI. The DNA of the CDR3 is TGTGCCAGCAGCCCGACCACCTACGAGCAGTACTTC. Encoded protein: CASSPTTYEQYF. Full variable domain (rest looked up from reference TRBV2 and TRBJ2-7): EPEVTQTPSHQVTQMGQEVILRCVPISNHLYFYWYRQILGQKVEFLVSFYNNEISEKSEIFDDQFSVERPDGSNFTLKIRSTKLEDSAMYFCASSPTTYEQYFGPGTRLTVT.

V is TRBV12-5 and J is TRBJ2-7, with TRBD2 matching 9 bases. The CDR3 has 18 residues. V was pared by 2 bases and J by 3 bases, with 14 bases of the junction left unmatched. The V gene's germline CDR1 is LGHNT and CDR2 FRNRAP. DNA for the CDR3: TGTGCTAGTGGTTTGCGCCCATACCCCGCGGGGGGGCACTACGAGCAGTACTTC. Its protein product is CASGLRPYPAGGHYEQYF. Variable domain in full (rest from reference TRBV12-5 and TRBJ2-7): DARVTQTPRHKVTEMGQEVTMRCQPILGHNTVFWYRQTMMQGLELLAYFRNRAPLDDSGMPKDRFSAEMPDATLATLKIQPSEPRDSAVYFCASGLRPYPAGGHYEQYFGPGTRLTVT.

The genes are TRBV30 and TRBJ2-1; D ambiguous. The CDR3 sequence is 14 residues long. Between the trimmed V and J ends, which lost 0 bases and 4 bases, there was a span of 10 bases. From germline, CDR1 is GTSNPN and CDR2 SVGIG (reference sequence). The CDR3 region is CAWSVPSRYNEQFF. The CDR3 bases are TGTGCCTGGAGTGTACCCTCCCGGTACAATGAGCAGTTCTTC.

The V and J genes are TRBV7-9 and TRBJ1-2; maybe TRBD1 (6 bases). This CDR3 has 13 residues. CDR1 is SEHNR, CDR2 FQNEAQ, per germline (reference sequence). Between the trimmed V and J ends, which lost 0 bases and 6 bases, there was a span of 8 bases. Here the CDR3 reads CASSLASGDGYTF. DNA of the CDR3: TGTGCCAGCAGCTTAGCGTCAGGGGATGGCTACACCTTC.

The chain joins TRBV4-1 to TRBJ1-2; D is perhaps TRBD1 (6 bases). The CDR3 spans 19 residues. Germline CDR1 MGHRA, CDR2 YSYEKL. V gave up 3 bases and J gave up 0 bases, with 23 bases separating them. The CDR3 here is CASSQDKGGRASTNYGYTF. The CDR3 DNA sequence: TGCGCCAGCAGCCAGGATAAGGGGGGACGGGCATCTACTAACTATGGCTACACCTTC.

This chain uses TRBV7-8 with TRBJ2-7; weak D call: TRBD2 (6 bases). Germline loops: CDR1 SGHVS, CDR2 FQNEAQ. The V and J ends lost 1 base and 5 bases respectively, with 12 bases between them. The CDR3 covers 14 residues. The CDR3 loop reads CASSLELRLDEQYF. DNA for the CDR3: TGTGCCAGCAGCTTAGAGCTACGACTAGACGAGCAGTACTTC. The full variable domain, with the rest looked up from reference TRBV7-8 and TRBJ2-7, is GAGVSQSPRYKVAKRGQDVALRCDPISGHVSLFWYQQALGQGPEFLTYFQNEAQLDKSGLPSDRFFAERPEGSVSTLKIQRTQQEDSAVYLCASSLELRLDEQYFGPGTRLTVT.

The chain uses TRBV18 and TRBJ2-5; D call uncertain. V gave up 3 bases and J gave up 7 bases, with 9 bases separating them. The CDR3 is 12 residues long. Germline CDR1 and CDR2: KGHSH and LQKENI. The CDR3 DNA follows: TGTGCCAGCTCACCCTTGTCGGTGACCCAGTACTTC. Residues: CASSPLSVTQYF.

A few counts support this clone. V is TRBV7-9 and J is TRBJ2-7; D gene ambiguous. Germline values: CDR1 SEHNR, CDR2 FQNEAQ (reference sequence). V lost 5 bases and J 2 bases, leaving 10 bases between the germline ends. The CDR3 loop spans 13 amino acids. The CDR3 loop is CASSPEPTYEQYF. The CDR3 DNA follows: TGTGCCAGCAGCCCGGAACCTACCTACGAGCAGTACTTC.

The genes are TRBV6-6 and TRBJ2-7; D gene uncertain. Germline lookup yields CDR1 MNHNY and CDR2 SVGAGI (reference sequence). CDR3 length: 13 amino acids. V lost 4 bases to trimming and J lost 0 bases, with 7 bases between them. This CDR3 reads CASSSPSSYEQYF. The CDR3 DNA reads TGTGCCAGCAGTTCCCCTAGCTCCTACGAGCAGTACTTC.

The chain recombines TRBV21-1 with TRBJ2-7; the DNA was not used to check the table's D call, TRBD1. TRBV21-1 is a pseudogene segment. The CDR3 is 13 residues long. CDR3 amino acids: CASSRDNSYEQYF. CDR3 sequence (DNA): TGTGCCAGCAGCCGGGACAACTCCTACGAGCAGTACTTC.

The rearrangement uses TRBV15 and TRBJ2-1; 9 nucleotides line up with TRBD2. CDR1 and CDR2 (germline): LNHNV, YYDKDF (reference sequence). This CDR3 is 15 amino acids long. The V gene end was trimmed by 5 bases and the J gene end by 5 bases; junction bases not matched to a gene: 7. CDR3 sequence (DNA): TGTGCCACCAGCCCCTGGACTAGCGAGAACAATGAGCAGTTCTTC. Protein sequence: CATSPWTSENNEQFF.

The genes are TRBV6-5 and TRBJ2-5, with no clear D. With 6 bases removed from V and 5 bases from J, the gap between germline ends came to 13 bases. The CDR3 is made up of 13 amino acids. The germline CDR1 and CDR2 sequences are MNHEY and SVGAGI. CDR3: CASRLALRETQYF. The DNA of the CDR3 is TGTGCCAGCAGGTTAGCCCTTCGCGAGACCCAGTACTTC.

This chain links TRBV30 with TRBJ2-5; D possibly corresponds to TRBD1 (5 bases). This CDR3 spans 13 amino acids. Germline CDR1 is GTSNPN and CDR2 is SVGIG (reference sequence). Trimming took off 2 bases at V and 4 bases at J, with 11 bases between the two ends. The CDR3 DNA reads TGTGCCTGGAGTACCAGGGTGAGAGAGACCCAGTACTTC. Amino acids: CAWSTRVRETQYF. Looking up the rest from reference TRBV30 and TRBJ2-5 gives the full variable domain: SQTIHQWPATLVQPVGSPLSLECTVEGTSNPNLYWYRQAAGRGLQLLFYSVGIGQISSEVPQNLSASRPQDRQFILSSKKLLLSDSGFYLCAWSTRVRETQYFGPGTRLLVL.

V gene TRBV9 combines with J gene TRBJ2-7; D ambiguous. CDR1 is SGDLS, CDR2 YYNGEE, per germline. This CDR3 region has 16 residues. Trimming cost V 3 bases and J 3 bases, with 19 bases left between them. The CDR3 region is CASSATAGPDIYEQYF. The DNA for the CDR3 is TGTGCCAGCAGCGCGACGGCCGGGCCCGATATCTACGAGCAGTACTTC.

This clone was counted ten times or more. The CDR3 reads CASSSRDESYEQYF. The CDR3 coding sequence is TGTGCCAGCAGCTCCCGGGACGAAAGCTACGAGCAGTACTTC. The V gene is TRBV4-2, the J gene TRBJ2-7, with D possibly called TRBD1 or TRBD2 (5 bases each). Trimming stripped 5 bases from V and 3 bases from J, with 14 bases between. The germline V gene has CDR1 LGHNA and CDR2 YNFKEQ. The CDR3 has 14 amino acids.